This TCR beta chain was retrieved from a study of blood T cell repertoires in COVID-19. The overall study: Sites across the United States, Italy and Spain contributed samples from acute and convalescent COVID-19. T cells, B-cell-depleted T cells, or PBMCs provided the cDNA or gDNA that served as material.

The trim removed 2 bases at V and 3 bases at J, leaving 4 bases unmatched. The CDR3 length is 16 residues. CDR1 and CDR2 (germline): MGHRA, YSYEKL. In the original analysis: By means of reference gene primer amplification, nucleated cell counts were estimated. Assay used: immunoSEQ multiplex PCR; TCRdb lists only in-frame clones, some missing. The D gene and trimming were derived from the DNA, and the V and J assignments and clone size from that table. The sample holds 100,000 to 150,000 clones; roughly 88% are singletons and the top ten take roughly 1.2%. The sequence was collected from an elderly woman with acute or convalescent COVID-19. The specimen was peripheral blood. The chain combines TRBV4-1 with TRBJ1-3, with 10 nucleotides matching TRBD1. This chain's CDR3 is CASSQRQGAGGNTIYF. The DNA for the CDR3 is TGCGCCAGCAGCCAAAGACAGGGGGCGGGTGGAAACACCATATATTTT.